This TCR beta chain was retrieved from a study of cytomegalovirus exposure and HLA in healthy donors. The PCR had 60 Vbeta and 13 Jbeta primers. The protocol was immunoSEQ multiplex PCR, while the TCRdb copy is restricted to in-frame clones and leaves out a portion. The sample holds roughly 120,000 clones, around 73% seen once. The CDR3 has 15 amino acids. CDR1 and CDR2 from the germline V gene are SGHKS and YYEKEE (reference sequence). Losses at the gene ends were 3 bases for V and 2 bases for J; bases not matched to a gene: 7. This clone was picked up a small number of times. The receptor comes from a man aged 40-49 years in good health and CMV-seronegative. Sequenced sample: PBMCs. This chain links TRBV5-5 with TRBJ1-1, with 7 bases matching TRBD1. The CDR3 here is CASSYPTGRNTEAFF. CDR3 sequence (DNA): TGTGCCAGCAGCTATCCGACAGGGCGTAACACTGAAGCTTTCTTT.